Listed below are T cell receptor beta chains from one sample, sequenced in a study of blood T cell repertoires in COVID-19. Measured with immunoSEQ multiplex PCR; TCRdb has only the in-frame clones, and not every one. Of roughly 33,000 clones listed, roughly nine tenths are singletons. Source material: peripheral blood. The receptors were gathered from a human donor in a cohort sampled during active COVID-19. CDR3s include the opening cysteine and the closing phenylalanine or tryptophan. Fields, in order: clone size, D gene, J gene, V gene, CDR3 length, CDR3 DNA, CDR3 protein. The D gene is left open where the match is weak. The size field is filled for only some rows; it gives once, few, many or a size class.

NA	NA	TRBJ2-7	TRBV7-9	13	TGTGCCAGCAGCGACCCAGGGTTCAACGAGCAGTACTTC	CASSDPGFNEQYF
NA	NA	TRBJ2-1	TRBV4-3	19	TGCGCCAGCAGCCAAGAACGTTTGGCAGCCGGGAGAGGTTACAATGAGCAGTTCTTC	CASSQERLAAGRGYNEQFF
NA	TRBD1	TRBJ1-1	TRBV5-1	14	TGCGCCAGCAGCTTTTCAGGGGGGATCACTGAAGCTTTCTTT	CASSFSGGITEAFF
NA	NA	TRBJ2-5	TRBV7-9	13	TGTGCCAGCAGCCCAACACTAGAAGAGACCCAGTACTTC	CASSPTLEETQYF
NA	NA	TRBJ2-7	TRBV30	16	TGTGCCTGGAGTGTTTCAAGGGGCAGACCGCCCTACGAGCAGTACTTC	CAWSVSRGRPPYEQYF
NA	NA	TRBJ1-1	TRBV19	13	TGTGCCAGTAGTTCCCAGAGGGACACTGAAGCTTTCTTT	CASSSQRDTEAFF
few	TRBD2	TRBJ2-3	TRBV6-4	17	TGTGCCAGCAGTGATTCCCCTGGAGCGGGAGTAGGGGATACGCAGTATTTT	CASSDSPGAGVGDTQYF
NA	TRBD2	TRBJ2-7	TRBV6-2/TRBV6-3	16	TGTGCCAGCAGTCCCAGGACTAGCGGTAGCTCCTACGAGCAGTACTTC	CASSPRTSGSSYEQYF
NA	NA	TRBJ2-3	TRBV2	15	TGTGCCACCGTGGAGACAGACCTTCGCACAGATACGCAGTATTTT	CATVETDLRTDTQYF
NA	TRBD1	TRBJ1-1	TRBV27	16	TGTGCCAGCAGTTCCGCCCCGGGACAGGGCAACACTGAAGCTTTCTTT	CASSSAPGQGNTEAFF
NA	TRBD2	TRBJ2-3	TRBV6-4	18	TGTGCCAGCAGTGATTTCTATGGTAGCGGGAGGACCTTAGATACGCAGTATTTT	CASSDFYGSGRTLDTQYF
NA	TRBD1	TRBJ1-2	TRBV5-1	15	TGCGCCAGCAGCTTGGAGGCAGGGGGAAGCTATGGCCACACCTTC	CASSLEAGGSYGHTF
NA	TRBD2	TRBJ2-5	TRBV27	16	TGTGCCAGCAGTTTCCTCACTAGCGGGAGAGTGGAGACCCAGTACTTC	CASSFLTSGRVETQYF
NA	NA	TRBJ1-1	TRBV21-1	16	TGTGCCAGCAGCAAAGTGGGGACAGGCCAGAACACTGAAGCTTTCTTT	CASSKVGTGQNTEAFF
once	NA	TRBJ2-2	TRBV30	13	TGTGCCTGGAGAGCAGGTTGGACCGGGGAGCTGTTTTTT	CAWRAGWTGELFF
NA	TRBD2	TRBJ2-1	TRBV2	14	TGTGCCAGGGGTTTAGCGGGAGTCGGTAATGAGCAGTTCTTC	CARGLAGVGNEQFF
NA	TRBD2	TRBJ2-1	TRBV5-6	16	TGTGCCAGCAGCGGGGGACTAGCGGAGTTATACAATGAGCAGTTCTTC	CASSGGLAELYNEQFF
NA	NA	TRBJ2-7	TRBV4-2	15	TGTGCCAGCAGCCAAGAGGACTCAAGCTCCTACGAGCAGTACTTC	CASSQEDSSSYEQYF
NA	NA	TRBJ1-3	TRBV7-3	15	TGTGCCAGCAGCTTCGACGGGAACTCTGGAAACACCATATATTTT	CASSFDGNSGNTIYF
once	TRBD1	TRBJ1-2	TRBV4-2	16	TGTGCCAGCAGCCAAGGGGCGGGACAGGGGGATTATGGCTACACCTTC	CASSQGAGQGDYGYTF
NA	NA	TRBJ1-2	TRBV3-1/TRBV3-2	15	TGTGCCAGCAGACTAACAGGGAGAGGTGACTATGGCTACACCTTC	CASRLTGRGDYGYTF
NA	NA	TRBJ2-7	TRBV27	15	TGTGCCAGCAGTCCAAGCTTTTTGGACAACTACGAGCAGTACTTC	CASSPSFLDNYEQYF
NA	TRBD2	TRBJ2-5	TRBV10-1	16	TGCGCCAGCAGTGACCGGCTAGCGGGAGGGCCGCAGACCCAGTACTTC	CASSDRLAGGPQTQYF
NA	NA	TRBJ1-3	TRBV6-1	16	TGTGCCAGCAGTGAACCTCTAGGGGATTCCGGAAACACCATATATTTT	CASSEPLGDSGNTIYF
NA	NA	TRBJ1-2	TRBV29-1	14	TGCAGCGTTGTGGGGGGGGACGGTGCTTTGAGCTACACCTTC	CSVVGGDGALSYTF
NA	TRBD2	TRBJ2-5	TRBV6-4	16	TGTGCCAGCAGTGCTCCGGGACTAGCGGGAGTAGAGACCCAGTACTTC	CASSAPGLAGVETQYF
NA	TRBD2	TRBJ2-3	TRBV15	17	TGTGCCACCAGCACTGGACTAGCGGGAGGAAGCACAGATACGCAGTATTTT	CATSTGLAGGSTDTQYF
NA	NA	TRBJ2-2	TRBV4-2	18	TGTGCCAGCAGCCAAGATGTGCGGAGGACCACGAACACCGGGGAGCTGTTTTTT	CASSQDVRRTTNTGELFF
NA	NA	TRBJ2-7	TRBV9	15	TGTGCCAGCAGCCCTCGGTCAGGGGGAGGCTACGAGCAGTACTTC	CASSPRSGGGYEQYF
NA	NA	TRBJ2-7	TRBV28	15	TGTGCCAGCTCTGGGCCCTCAGCGGACTCCTACGAGCAGTACTTC	CASSGPSADSYEQYF
NA	NA	TRBJ1-1	TRBV4-2	15	TGTGCCAGCAGCCAAGATGTCCCCAGGGCCACTGAAGCTTTCTTT	CASSQDVPRATEAFF
NA	TRBD2	TRBJ2-1	TRBV19	15	TGTGCCAGTAGTCTCGGGACTAGCGGGAGCGATGAGCAGTTCTTC	CASSLGTSGSDEQFF
NA	TRBD1	TRBJ2-3	TRBV28	15	TGTGCCAGCAGTCTAAGGGACAGGGGCGGAGATACGCAGTATTTT	CASSLRDRGGDTQYF
NA	NA	TRBJ1-2	TRBV2	19	TGTGCCAGCAGTGGATGGTCAGGGGAGCATTTTTCAGCTAACTATGGCTACACCTTC	CASSGWSGEHFSANYGYTF
NA	TRBD2	TRBJ2-1	TRBV6-5	14	TGTGCCAGCAGTTACGGGACTAGCGGTTTTCCGCAGTTCTTC	CASSYGTSGFPQFF
NA	NA	TRBJ2-3	TRBV5-6	14	TGTGCCAGCAGCTTGGGGGGCCACACAGATACGCAGTATTTT	CASSLGGHTDTQYF
NA	NA	TRBJ1-2	TRBV18	14	TGTGCCAGCTCGGCTACAGGGAACAGCTATGGCTACACCTTC	CASSATGNSYGYTF
NA	TRBD1	TRBJ2-5	TRBV7-2	19	TGTGCCAGCAGCTTAGCGTCAAACAGGGACAGGGGATGGCAAGAGACCCAGTACTTC	CASSLASNRDRGWQETQYF
NA	TRBD1	TRBJ1-1	TRBV4-3	15	TGCGCCAGCAGCCAATTAACAGGGGCCGGGGGTGAAGCTTTCTTT	CASSQLTGAGGEAFF
NA	NA	TRBJ1-5	TRBV12-3/TRBV12-4	13	TGTGCCAGCAGTTCGGGAGTCGGTCAGCCCCAGCATTTT	CASSSGVGQPQHF
NA	NA	TRBJ2-5	TRBV27	14	TGTGCCAGCAGTTTCCAGGGTATATACGAGACCCAGTACTTC	CASSFQGIYETQYF
NA	NA	TRBJ1-2	TRBV28	15	TGTGCCAGCAGTTACCCAGGGAAGGGCGACTATGGCTACACCTTC	CASSYPGKGDYGYTF
NA	NA	TRBJ2-2	TRBV3-1/TRBV3-2	16	TGTGCCAGCAGCCAAGAATGGACAGCGAACACCGGGGAGCTGTTTTTT	CASSQEWTANTGELFF
once	NA	TRBJ1-3	TRBV9	15	TGTGCCAGCAGCGTAGACGGTAACTCTGGAAACACCATATATTTT	CASSVDGNSGNTIYF
NA	TRBD2	TRBJ2-7	TRBV2	14	TGTGCCAGCAGGGGACTAGCGGGAGGGAGCGAGCAGTACTTC	CASRGLAGGSEQYF
NA	TRBD1	TRBJ1-2	TRBV18	17	TGTGCCAGCTCACCAAGAGGACAGGCACAAGCTAACTATGGCTACACCTTC	CASSPRGQAQANYGYTF
NA	NA	TRBJ2-2	TRBV27	14	TGTGCCAGCAGCGGACTGCTATCGCCCGGGGAGCTGTTTTTT	CASSGLLSPGELFF
NA	NA	TRBJ1-4	TRBV27	13	TGTGCCAGCAGCCTTGACATAGGTGAAAAACTGTTTTTT	CASSLDIGEKLFF
NA	NA	TRBJ2-5	TRBV5-8	16	TGTGCCAGCAGCTCTCTGGGGCGGCCCAATCAAGAGACCCAGTACTTC	CASSSLGRPNQETQYF
NA	NA	TRBJ2-1	TRBV12-5	13	TGTGCTAGTGGTTTTAGCATCGGCGATGAGCAGTTCTTC	CASGFSIGDEQFF